These T cell receptor beta chains were read from a single sample in a study of naive and memory T cell subsets. From the UMI-ligation and nested PCR reads, TCRdb called clonotypes with MiXCR, one entry per CDR3 protein. This sample yields 140,000 to 150,000 distinct CDR3 sequences, of which roughly 20% are seen a single time; over 0.09% belongs to the top ten. Material: naive CD4+ T cells from blood. The receptors originated from a human donor in good health. The conserved cysteine and the conserved F or W are not part of the CDR3 here.

J gene	V gene	CDR3 protein
TRBJ1-4	TRBV10-3	AISDRSGTEKLF
TRBJ2-2	TRBV5-5	ASSLREAGGTGELF
TRBJ2-7	TRBV20-1	SARGTSGRPSYEQY
TRBJ1-5	TRBV7-2	ASSYQGAGQPQH
TRBJ2-5	TRBV19	ASSKLDGGGQETQY
TRBJ1-5	TRBV6-1	ASSLGGGGWQPQH
TRBJ2-1	TRBV5-4	ASATSGNYNEQF
TRBJ2-1	TRBV6-5	ASSYPMRGGAVSYNEQF
TRBJ2-5	TRBV29-1	SVGGGQVQVTQY
TRBJ2-3	TRBV11-2	ASSLVGVDTQY
TRBJ1-1	TRBV5-5	ASSLVTGPENTEAF
TRBJ1-1	TRBV28	ASSSGGRTGVSEAF
TRBJ2-3	TRBV6-2/TRBV6-3	ASSRTLDRTDTQY
TRBJ2-1	TRBV6-2/TRBV6-3	ASSYYREAGRRGSSYNEQF
TRBJ2-7	TRBV10-3	ATGTANYEQY
TRBJ2-1	TRBV14	ASSRGTSGTNEQF
TRBJ2-1	TRBV7-9	ASSPTSPRGHEQF
TRBJ2-1	TRBV19	ASSNRQSEQF
TRBJ1-4	TRBV7-9	ASTHFATNEKLF
TRBJ2-7	TRBV5-5	ASSLASTGTLYEQY
TRBJ1-2	TRBV20-1	SAEGQILAGYT
TRBJ1-1	TRBV3-1	ASSHWDRANTEAF
TRBJ2-6	TRBV6-1	ASRLRGRQGANVLT
TRBJ2-1	TRBV18	ASSPRLAGEYNEQF
TRBJ2-6	TRBV27	ASSFRYPGANVLT